This T cell receptor beta chain is drawn from a study of beta chain features in type 1 diabetes. cDNA synthesis used the whole RNA isolate, giving expressed TCRB sequences. The repertoire was sequenced with immunoSEQ multiplex PCR; TCRdb's copy has only in-frame clones and lacks some. The profile shows 25,000 or so clones, roughly three quarters of them singletons. Blood was collected once per donor into heparin, averaging around 120 mL. Findings of the study overall: It was possible that PCR favored shorter templates, equally so in patients and controls. Type 1 diabetes patients had fewer VDJ junction insertions and more deletions.

With respect to this clone: The antigen remains undetermined.

The TCR originated in a woman in her forties in good health. Material: Tregs from blood.

Here the CDR3 DNA reads TGTGCCAGCAGTTACTCTCAGGGTATGGGCACCGGGGAGCTGTTTTTT. It codes for CASSYSQGMGTGELFF. The V and J genes are TRBV6-6 and TRBJ2-2; D perhaps matches TRBD1 (5 bases). From germline, CDR1 is MNHNY and CDR2 SVGAGI (reference sequence). V was shortened by 0 bases and J by 4 bases, with 12 bases between the two germline ends. This CDR3 spans 16 amino acids.